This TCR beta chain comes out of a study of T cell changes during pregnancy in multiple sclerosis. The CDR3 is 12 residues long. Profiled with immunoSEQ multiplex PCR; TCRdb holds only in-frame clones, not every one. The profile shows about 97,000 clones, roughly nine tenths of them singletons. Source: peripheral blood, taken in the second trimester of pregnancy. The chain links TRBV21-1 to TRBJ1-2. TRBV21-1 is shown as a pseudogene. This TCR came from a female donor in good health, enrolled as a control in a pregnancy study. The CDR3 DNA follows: TGTGCCAGCAGCAAGTCCCTTTATGGCTACACCTTC. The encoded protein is CASSKSLYGYTF.